This TCR beta chain was retrieved from a study of OX40 agonist ivuxolimab in advanced cancers. At the level of the whole study: The costimulatory receptor OX40 (CD134) was targeted by ivuxolimab, a fully human IgG2 agonistic monoclonal antibody. Intravenous ivuxolimab was administered to patients every 2 weeks at six dose levels: 0.01, 0.1, 0.3, 1.5, 3 and 10 mg/kg. Of the 50 to 55 patients in dose escalation, about 20 had hepatocellular carcinoma, around 15 had melanoma, 9 had renal cell carcinoma and 9 had head and neck cancer. A male proportion of roughly 80% and a mean age of approximately 55 years, ranging from roughly 23 to 79, were recorded for the dose-escalation cohort. Prior anti-PD-1, anti-PD-L1 or anti-CTLA-4 therapy was permitted, and approximately 41% of dose-escalation patients had received checkpoint inhibitors. Partial responses occurred in three dose-escalation patients: two with cutaneous melanoma and one with hepatocellular carcinoma. Peripheral TCRbeta sequencing was intended to test whether TCR sequence diversity was altered and clonal T-cell expansion was caused by ivuxolimab. The monotherapy dose-escalation portion (N ≈ 52 patients) of the phase I ivuxolimab trial is reported in the paper.

From the cysteine through the phenylalanine, the CDR3 covers 15 amino acids. Only the CDR3 region is kept as DNA, spanning 45 bases read in frame from base 1. Reading the germline V gene gives CDR1 MDHEN and CDR2 SYDVKM. V is pared back by 6 bases and J by 2 bases, with 16 bases lying between the germline termini. The paper's findings and limits, for the study overall: In partial responders in the 0.1-3.0 mg/kg groups, normalized peripheral clonal expansion was found to be among the lowest, especially among CD8+ T cells. Which antigens the clonally expanded peripheral T cells were specific for was not determined. At doses of 0.1 to 3.0 mg/kg, clonal expansion of both CD4+ and CD8+ T cells in blood was seen between baseline and week 6. After ivuxolimab, CD8+ T cells had more expanded clones than CD4+ T cells on average. Low levels of normalized T-cell clonal expansion were also seen in some patients who did not respond.

As for this clone: No cognate antigen has been identified for it. Within one base of it there is no much larger clone, and no base qualities were kept.

The trial excluded patients who had a history of autoimmune disease or were on systemic immunosuppression. In every dose cohort, peripheral blood was drawn for TCR sequencing at baseline, cycle 4 day 1, and cycle 7 day 1. Samples came from an open-label, multicenter, first-in-human phase I dose-escalation trial of ivuxolimab. Adults with locally advanced or metastatic head and neck squamous cell, hepatocellular, melanoma or renal cell carcinoma were enrolled in the trial. Before TCR sequencing, CD4+ T cells and CD8+ T cells were sorted from peripheral blood as separate populations. For sequencing of the TCRbeta CDR3 region, genomic DNA was extracted from the sorted cells. The immunoSEQ Assay was used to sequence the TCRbeta CDR3 regions. TCRdb mirrors the immuneACCESS table, restricted to in-frame sequences. Some clones are absent from its copies; in checked studies, under half trace to an unresolved V gene, and the reason for the others is unknown. Recorded for this sample are over 50,000 clones; under 90% of them occurred a single time. Less than 0.55% of the sample is held by the ten biggest clonotypes.

The input for sequencing was CD4+ or CD8+ T cells sorted from blood, taken in a trial of the OX40 agonist ivuxolimab. This sequence was found in an adult with an advanced solid tumor such as melanoma, head and neck, liver or kidney cancer. The V gene is TRBV28 and the J gene is TRBJ2-5, with the D gene tentatively TRBD1 or TRBD2, based on 6 matching bases in each. The CDR3 reads CASSPGGRAQETQYF. DNA sequence: TGTGCCAGCAGCCCCGGGGGCAGAGCACAAGAGACCCAGTACTTC.